This T cell receptor (beta chain) is from a study of blood T cells in healthy people across ages. Collection of 9.5 to 10 milliliters of peripheral blood was performed for each donor. It was with a sample-barcoded 5' primer and a J-beta primer mix that a second PCR of about 6 to 12 cycles was run. One entry per CDR3 protein results from TCRdb running MiXCR on the 5' RACE reads. The sample holds around 1.7 million distinct CDR3 sequences; 28% are singletons and the top ten take around 7.7%. The V and J ends lost 10 bases and 8 bases, in that order; junction bases with no gene match: 18. The CDR3 spans 15 residues. Germline V gene sequence: CDR1 MNHEY, CDR2 SVGEGT.

The rearrangement uses TRBV6-2 or TRBV6-3 and TRBJ2-3; 7 bases map to TRBD2. The sequencing input was blood. This receptor was identified in a woman between 25 and 40 years old in good health. CDR3 nucleotide sequence: TGTGCCACACTCCGGGCGGCGGGGGATTTAGGTACGCAGTATTTT. This sequence encodes CATLRAAGDLGTQYF.